Listed here are 2 T cell receptor beta chains from one sample, sequenced in a study of metastatic and nonmetastatic thyroid tumors. TCRdb re-called the PCR reads via MiXCR. The sample shows 15,000 to 20,000 clones, roughly 21% of them seen only once. Prior to thyroid surgery, none of the patients had received any treatment. Sequencing used adjacent normal tissue. The receptor source for this set is a female donor with papillary thyroid cancer or a benign thyroid nodule (not recorded which). Some clones in this sample may be carry-over from other donors' samples.

By frequency in the sample, this clone is medium-sized. CDR3 coding DNA: TGTGCCAGCACCTGGACAGGTTCCAATGGCTACACCTTC. Its translation: CASTWTGSNGYTF. The J gene is TRBJ1-2, the V gene TRBV12-3 or TRBV12-4, with 7 bases aligning to TRBD1. The V and J ends lost 7 bases and 6 bases, in that order; junction bases with no gene match: 8. There are 13 residues in the CDR3.

The table lists this clone with many counts. The chain recombines TRBV4-1 with TRBJ2-7, with 8 bases lining up with TRBD2. Trimming removed 0 bases from V and 4 bases from J; junction bases left unmatched: 5. The germline CDR1 and CDR2 sequences are MGHRA and YSYEKL. The CDR3 covers 15 residues. The CDR3, as DNA: TGCGCCAGCAGCCAAGAAGTAGCGGGAAAGTACGAGCAGTACTTC. It codes for CASSQEVAGKYEQYF.